These 12 T cell receptor beta chains share one sample of origin, sequenced in a study of blood T cell repertoires in COVID-19. Generated by immunoSEQ multiplex PCR, the TCRdb table keeps only in-frame clones and is missing some. This table holds 70,000 or so clones, roughly 90% found once. Sample: peripheral blood. These receptors were taken from a man in his fifties or sixties with acute or convalescent COVID-19.

This clone has just one count. The V call is TRBV12-3 or TRBV12-4, the J call TRBJ1-2; D unclear. CDR3 size: 11 residues. V was pared by 4 bases and J by 8 bases, with 8 bases between. Written as DNA, the CDR3 is TGTGCCAGCAGTTCCTTAACAGGCTACACCTTC. It encodes CASSSLTGYTF.

J is TRBJ1-2 and V is TRBV4-1; 7 bases align to TRBD1. Germline CDR1 MGHRA, CDR2 YSYEKL. The J segment lost 5 bases and the V segment lost 0 bases, leaving 9 bases of the junction unmatched. The CDR3 runs 16 residues. CDR3 in DNA: TGCGCCAGCAGCCAAGAGGGGGACAGATCCTCATATGGCTACACCTTC. It specifies CASSQEGDRSSYGYTF.

This clone was seen once. This sequence joins TRBV5-8 and TRBJ1-4; D is unclear. CDR1 is SGHTS and CDR2 is YDEGEE in the germline V gene. Trimming removed 4 bases from V and 0 bases from J, with 10 bases in between. The CDR3 totals 15 residues. CDR3 amino acids: CASSPSLATNEKLFF. The DNA for the CDR3 is TGTGCCAGCAGCCCCTCACTCGCAACTAATGAAAAACTGTTTTTT. Looking up the rest from reference TRBV5-8 and TRBJ1-4 gives the full variable domain: EAGVTQSPTHLIKTRGQQATLRCSPISGHTSVYWYQQALGLGLQFLLWYDEGEERNRGNFPPRFSGRQFPNYSSELNVNALELEDSALYLCASSPSLATNEKLFFGSGTQLSVL.

This sequence joins TRBV10-2 and TRBJ2-3; 7 bases line up with TRBD1. Germline values: CDR1 WSHSY, CDR2 SAAADI. The CDR3 has 13 residues. The V gene end was trimmed by 8 bases and the J gene end by 2 bases; junction bases not matched to a gene: 4. The CDR3 loop reads CASGTANTDTQYF. The DNA of the CDR3 is TGCGCCAGCGGGACAGCAAACACAGATACGCAGTATTTT.

This chain links TRBV7-2 with TRBJ1-2, with D perhaps matching TRBD1 (5 bases). The germline V and J ends were trimmed by 0 bases and 4 bases, with 18 bases remaining between them. The CDR3 loop spans 17 amino acids. Germline values: CDR1 SGHTA, CDR2 FQGNSA. CDR3 DNA sequence: TGTGCCAGCAGCTTAGCGATGGAAGGCAAGGGGCTCTATGGCTACACCTTC. Translation: CASSLAMEGKGLYGYTF.

This rearrangement joins TRBV3-1 (or the pseudogene TRBV3-2) to TRBJ1-5; 9 nucleotides align to TRBD1. The germline V gene has CDR1 LGHDT and CDR2 YNNKEL (reference sequence). V was clipped by 5 bases and J by 0 bases; unmatched bases: 17. The CDR3 has 20 amino acids. For the CDR3, the DNA is TGTGCCAGCAGCAAAAACCGGGACAGGGCCTCCTATTATAGCAATCAGCCCCAGCATTTT. Amino acid sequence: CASSKNRDRASYYSNQPQHF.

CDR3 in amino acids: CASSQDWGSATSYGYTF. CDR3 DNA: TGCGCCAGCAGCCAAGACTGGGGCAGCGCGACCTCCTATGGCTACACCTTC. V is TRBV4-3 and J is TRBJ1-2; D may be TRBD1 (5 bases). Germline loops: CDR1 LGHNA, CDR2 YSLEER. The CDR3 consists of 17 residues. V lost 0 bases and J 4 bases, leaving 18 bases between the germline ends.

This clone has just a few counts. The V call is TRBV7-9, the J call TRBJ2-5, with a weak D call TRBD1 (7 bases). The germline V gene has CDR1 SEHNR and CDR2 FQNEAQ (reference sequence). V was shortened by 5 bases and J by 4 bases, with 14 bases between the two germline ends. The CDR3 has 14 amino acids. The CDR3 coding sequence is TGTGCCAGCAGCCAGGGGGGAGTAAGAGAGACCCAGTACTTC. Translating it yields CASSQGGVRETQYF.

This chain joins TRBV7-9 and TRBJ2-1; no definite D call. The germline CDR1 and CDR2 sequences are SEHNR and FQNEAQ (reference sequence). The V end lost 0 bases, the J end lost 10 bases, and 10 bases lay between the germline ends. The CDR3 spans 13 residues. CDR3 loop: CASSLAESPEQFF. CDR3 sequence (DNA): TGTGCCAGCAGCTTAGCTGAGTCTCCGGAGCAGTTCTTC.

The chain recombines TRBV13 with TRBJ2-1; 7 bases are shared with TRBD1. Germline V gene lookup returns CDR1 PRHDT and CDR2 FYEKMQ (reference sequence). The CDR3 is 16 residues long. V trimming: 4 bases; J trimming: 5 bases; junction bases outside the gene matches: 11. The CDR3 nucleotides read TGTGCCAGCAGCTCACGCAGACAGGGAGAGAACAATGAGCAGTTCTTC. This encodes CASSSRRQGENNEQFF.

This chain links TRBV19 with TRBJ1-3; D possibly corresponds to TRBD1 (5 bases). This CDR3 has 14 residues. The V end was cut by 5 bases, the J end by 4 bases, with 12 bases between. The germline V gene encodes CDR1 LNHDA and CDR2 SQIVND (reference sequence). The CDR3: CASSVGTAGNTIYF. CDR3 nucleotides: TGTGCCAGTAGTGTGGGGACTGCCGGAAACACCATATATTTT.

V usage is TRBV6-1 and J usage is TRBJ2-5, with D perhaps matching TRBD1 (7 bases). Germline CDR1 and CDR2: MNHNS and SASEGT. CDR3 length: 15 residues. Trimming took off 3 bases at V and 5 bases at J, with 16 bases between the two ends. CDR3 sequence reads: CASSDPVAGGETQYF. CDR3 nucleotides: TGTGCCAGCAGTGACCCGGTGGCAGGGGGGGAGACCCAGTACTTC.